The clone carrying this T cell receptor (beta chain) was found many times. The antigen is undetermined. One entry per CDR3 protein, called by TCRdb with MiXCR from the RT-PCR reads. The sample shows approximately 700,000 distinct CDR3 sequences, approximately 14% of them seen only once. These data belong to a study of response to subunit inactivated influenza vaccine. The CDR3 covers 16 residues. V was trimmed by 5 bases and J by 0 bases, leaving 14 bases between them. Germline lookup yields CDR1 MDHEN and CDR2 SYDVKM. Findings and limits, study-wide: Only a handful of new T cells, the authors suggested, are recruited with each seasonal influenza vaccination.

Source: PBMCs from blood, taken around two weeks before vaccination. The clonotype originates from a man aged 50 or older who received an inactivated influenza vaccine. This chain connects TRBV28 to TRBJ2-1; no definite D call. The CDR3 loop reads CASSPRPSSSYNEQFF. CDR3 sequence (DNA): TGTGCCAGCAGTCCCAGACCCTCCAGCTCCTACAATGAGCAGTTCTTC.